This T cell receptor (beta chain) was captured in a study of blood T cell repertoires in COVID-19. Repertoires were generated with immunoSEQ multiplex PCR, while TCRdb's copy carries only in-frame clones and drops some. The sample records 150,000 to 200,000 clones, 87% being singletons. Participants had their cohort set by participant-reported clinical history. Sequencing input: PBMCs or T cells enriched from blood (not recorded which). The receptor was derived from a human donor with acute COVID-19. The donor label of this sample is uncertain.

As DNA, the CDR3 is TGTGCCAGCAGCCCAGGGGTTCAAGAGACCCAGTACTTC. Its protein product is CASSPGVQETQYF. V is TRBV13 and J is TRBJ2-5, with D possibly TRBD1 on 6 matching bases. CDR1 and CDR2 from the germline V gene are PRHDT and FYEKMQ (reference sequence). The CDR3 has 13 amino acids. Trimming took off 5 bases at V and 2 bases at J, with 9 bases between the two ends.